Listed here are 27 T cell receptor beta chains from one sample, sequenced in a study of identifying expanded T cells in peripheral blood. Clones were read by immunoSEQ multiplex PCR, and TCRdb kept only the in-frame ones, dropping some. The data show approximately 94,000 clones, 80% to 90% seen once. Sequenced: blood. Source of these receptors: a person aged 18 to 70 in good health.

The sample holds one count of this clone. The rearrangement links TRBV5-4 to TRBJ1-6; D is unresolved. Between the trimmed V and J ends, which lost 4 bases and 6 bases, there was a span of 17 bases. Germline CDR1 is SGHNT and CDR2 is YYREEE (reference sequence). The CDR3 has 16 amino acids. The CDR3 DNA reads TGTGCCAGCAGCCCCAACCCTCTGAGGAGTAATTCACCCCTCCACTTT. Translation gives CASSPNPLRSNSPLHF.

The J gene is TRBJ2-1, the V gene TRBV6-5; a weak D match, TRBD2 (6 bases). Trimming stripped 4 bases from V and 6 bases from J, with 10 bases between. This CDR3 is 13 amino acids long. Germline-derived CDR1 and CDR2 are MNHEY and SVGAGI. The CDR3 DNA sequence: TGTGCCAGCAGTTCCGGGAGACTCAATGAGCAGTTCTTC. Translated: CASSSGRLNEQFF.

This clone was detected a few times. The V gene is TRBV5-1, the J gene TRBJ1-2; a weak D match, TRBD1 (6 bases). CDR3 length: 12 residues. The germline V and J ends were trimmed by 7 bases and 6 bases, with 13 bases remaining between them. CDR1 and CDR2 from the germline V gene are SGHRS and YFSETQ. The CDR3 protein is CASSWGLDGYTF. CDR3 DNA: TGCGCCAGCTCTTGGGGGCTTGATGGCTACACCTTC.

The sample holds one count of this clone. The chain joins TRBV5-1 to TRBJ1-4; tentative D call: TRBD1 (5 bases). The CDR3 contains 15 residues. CDR1 and CDR2 (germline): SGHRS, YFSETQ. V gave up 4 bases and J gave up 3 bases, with 13 bases separating them. The CDR3 sequence: CASSPSSGPNEKLFF. CDR3 sequence (DNA): TGCGCCAGCAGCCCGTCTTCGGGGCCTAATGAAAAACTGTTTTTT.

J is TRBJ1-6 and V is TRBV6-6; D gene ambiguous. The germline V and J ends were trimmed by 6 bases and 2 bases, with 8 bases remaining between them. This CDR3 has 14 residues. Germline V lookup: CDR1 MNHNY, CDR2 SVGAGI (reference sequence). The CDR3 reads CASRVETYNSPLHF. CDR3 nucleotide sequence: TGTGCCAGCAGAGTCGAGACCTATAATTCACCCCTCCACTTT.

V is TRBV6-6 and J is TRBJ2-1, with 7 bases that match TRBD1. Per germline, CDR1 MNHNY and CDR2 SVGAGI (reference sequence). The CDR3 runs 16 residues. V shed 3 bases, J shed 4 bases, and the junction held 9 bases outside the gene matches. The CDR3 spells CASSYNEGAGYNEQFF. Written as DNA, the CDR3 is TGTGCCAGCAGTTATAACGAGGGGGCCGGATACAATGAGCAGTTCTTC.

The V call is TRBV6-1, the J call TRBJ1-5; no clear D gene. This CDR3 has 15 amino acids. Germline values: CDR1 MNHNS, CDR2 SASEGT. The V end was cut by 6 bases, the J end by 2 bases, with 14 bases between. This chain's CDR3 is CASSPLLPGNQPQHF. For the CDR3, the DNA is TGTGCCAGCAGCCCCCTACTACCGGGCAATCAGCCCCAGCATTTT.

V gene TRBV2 combines with J gene TRBJ1-1, with D hard to call. V lost 3 bases, J lost 3 bases, and 8 bases lay in between. The CDR3 loop spans 13 amino acids. CDR1 SNHLY and CDR2 FYNNEI come from the germline V gene. The CDR3 here is CASSDRWDTEAFF. CDR3 nucleotides: TGTGCCAGCAGTGATCGGTGGGACACTGAAGCTTTCTTT.

V is TRBV7-9 and J is TRBJ2-1; possibly TRBD2 for D (6 bases). The germline V and J ends were trimmed by 1 base and 2 bases, with 15 bases remaining between them. CDR3 size: 17 residues. Germline lookup yields CDR1 SEHNR and CDR2 FQNEAQ (reference sequence). The chain's CDR3 is CASSLVHSSGPYNEQFF. CDR3 in DNA: TGTGCCAGCAGCTTAGTCCATAGTAGCGGCCCCTACAATGAGCAGTTCTTC. Using reference TRBV7-9 and TRBJ2-1 for the parts outside the CDR3, the full variable domain is DTGVSQNPRHKITKRGQNVTFRCDPISEHNRLYWYRQTLGQGPEFLTYFQNEAQLEKSRLLSDRFSAERPKGSFSTLEIQRTEQGDSAMYLCASSLVHSSGPYNEQFFGPGTRLTVL.

V gene TRBV29-1 combines with J gene TRBJ2-7; maybe TRBD1 (7 bases). CDR3 length: 12 residues. The V gene lost 7 bases and the J gene lost 4 bases, with 14 bases spanning the gap. Germline-derived CDR1 and CDR2 are SQVTM and ANQGSEA. The CDR3, as DNA: TGCAGCGGGGGGGACAGCGAGTACGAGCAGTACTTC. It encodes CSGGDSEYEQYF.

The CDR3, as DNA: TGTGCCAGCAGGACTCCGACGCCGAACACCGGGGAGCTGTTTTTT. Its translation: CASRTPTPNTGELFF. This sequence joins TRBV6-6 and TRBJ2-2; D unclear. This CDR3 spans 15 amino acids. Germline V lookup: CDR1 MNHNY, CDR2 SVGAGI (reference sequence). Trimming took off 6 bases at V and 0 bases at J, with 11 bases between the two ends.

The rearrangement uses TRBV4-3 and TRBJ1-3; no definite D call. V dropped 0 bases and J dropped 0 bases, with 12 bases sitting between them. Germline-derived CDR1 and CDR2 are LGHNA and YSLEER. CDR3 length: 17 amino acids. CDR3 sequence (DNA): TGCGCCAGCAGCCAAGACTTACTAAAGAGCTCTGGAAACACCATATATTTT. It is translated as CASSQDLLKSSGNTIYF.

The chain has TRBV5-1 and TRBJ1-2; D not certain. CDR1 and CDR2 from the germline V gene are SGHRS and YFSETQ. V was trimmed by 0 bases and J by 3 bases, leaving 15 bases between them. The CDR3 runs to 16 residues. The CDR3 sequence: CASSLDGDRTYYGYTF. As DNA, the CDR3 is TGCGCCAGCAGCTTGGATGGAGACCGCACTTACTATGGCTACACCTTC. Combining the CDR3 with reference TRBV5-1 and TRBJ1-2 gives the whole variable domain KAGVTQTPRYLIKTRGQQVTLSCSPISGHRSVSWYQQTPGQGLQFLFEYFSETQRNKGNFPGRFSGRQFSNSRSEMNVSTLELGDSALYLCASSLDGDRTYYGYTFGSGTRLTVV.

The rearrangement joins TRBV5-8 to TRBJ1-1; perhaps TRBD1 as D (5 bases). This CDR3 has 17 residues. V gave up 1 base and J gave up 0 bases, with 16 bases separating them. The germline V gene has CDR1 SGHTS and CDR2 YDEGEE. This CDR3 reads CASSLSAGRTMNTEAFF. The CDR3 DNA reads as TGTGCCAGCAGCTTGTCCGCAGGGAGAACGATGAACACTGAAGCTTTCTTT.

The chain carries TRBV10-3 and TRBJ2-4, with 7 bases fitting TRBD2. The germline V gene has CDR1 ENHRY and CDR2 SYGVKD. Germline trimming cut 0 bases from V and 4 bases from J; bases unmatched to any gene: 6. CDR3 length: 16 residues. This CDR3 is CAISESDGTKKNIQYF. CDR3 DNA: TGTGCCATCAGTGAGTCCGACGGGACTAAGAAAAACATTCAGTACTTC.

The J gene is TRBJ2-2, the V gene TRBV19; D is undetermined. V gave up 0 bases and J gave up 7 bases, with 6 bases separating them. CDR1 and CDR2 from the germline V gene are LNHDA and SQIVND (reference sequence). The CDR3 loop spans 13 amino acids. The CDR3: CASSIDYSGELFF. The CDR3 DNA is TGTGCCAGTAGTATAGATTACAGCGGGGAGCTGTTTTTT.

V gene TRBV9 combines with J gene TRBJ2-7, with 9 bases identical to TRBD2. Germline CDR1 SGDLS, CDR2 YYNGEE. V was clipped by 4 bases and J by 6 bases; unmatched bases: 14. The CDR3 is 16 residues long. The CDR3 protein is CASSPPLAGGVGEQYF. In DNA, the CDR3 is TGTGCCAGCAGCCCTCCCCTTGCGGGAGGGGTCGGCGAGCAGTACTTC.

This rearrangement joins TRBV9 to TRBJ1-2; TRBD1 might be the D (6 bases). CDR3 size: 16 residues. Germline V lookup: CDR1 SGDLS, CDR2 YYNGEE. V was cut by 6 bases and J by 4 bases, with 22 bases left in between. The CDR3 here is CASKGYRAPGFYGYTF. CDR3 bases: TGTGCCAGCAAAGGGTACAGGGCCCCTGGGTTCTATGGCTACACCTTC.

The chain employs TRBV7-2 and TRBJ2-1; perhaps TRBD1 as D (7 bases). The CDR3 loop spans 15 amino acids. The germline CDR1 and CDR2 sequences are SGHTA and FQGNSA. V lost 5 bases and J lost 2, with 13 bases in between. CDR3 in amino acids: CASSGQGGPYNEQFF. The CDR3 DNA follows: TGTGCCAGCAGCGGCCAGGGGGGCCCCTACAATGAGCAGTTCTTC.

The V gene is TRBV28, the J gene TRBJ1-4; D possibly corresponds to TRBD1 (5 bases). Trimming took 6 bases from V and 5 from J, leaving 13 bases between them. Germline V CDR1 and CDR2: MDHEN, SYDVKM. The CDR3 length is 14 residues. CDR3 amino acids: CASSPGTGNEKLFF. The CDR3 DNA follows: TGTGCCAGCAGCCCCGGGACGGGGAATGAAAAACTGTTTTTT.

The chain carries TRBV6-4 and TRBJ1-1; no firm D call. From germline, CDR1 is MRHNA and CDR2 SNTAGT. The CDR3 has 14 residues. The ends were cut back, 6 bases at V and 0 bases at J, with 11 bases in the middle. CDR3 nucleotides: TGTGCCAGCAGCCTCCCTATAATGAACACTGAAGCTTTCTTT. This codes for CASSLPIMNTEAFF.

The V and J genes are TRBV7-6 and TRBJ2-7, with D maybe TRBD1 (6 bases). The V gene's germline CDR1 is SGHVS and CDR2 FNYEAQ. The CDR3 is 15 amino acids. V was shortened by 0 bases and J by 5 bases, with 14 bases between the two germline ends. CDR3 in DNA: TGTGCCAGCAGCTTAGCCGGGCAGGGGCGGAACGAGCAGTACTTC. Protein product: CASSLAGQGRNEQYF.

V and J are TRBV19 and TRBJ2-3; D is ambiguous. CDR3 length equals 14 residues. Germline values: CDR1 LNHDA, CDR2 SQIVND (reference sequence). V lost 8 bases, J lost 2 bases, and 14 bases lay in between. Here the CDR3 reads CASSVAYITDTQYF. CDR3 nucleotide sequence: TGTGCCAGTTCCGTGGCCTACATCACAGATACGCAGTATTTT.

The rearrangement uses TRBV7-3 and TRBJ2-6, with no clear D. This CDR3 contains 14 residues. Trimming removed 3 bases from V and 2 bases from J, with 5 bases in between. Germline CDR1 reads SGHTA; CDR2 reads FQGTGA. The DNA of the CDR3 is TGTGCCAGCAGCTTGGGAACTGGGGCCAACGTCCTGACTTTC. Its protein product is CASSLGTGANVLTF.

This clone was counted only a few times. The chain couples TRBV29-1 to TRBJ1-1; TRBD1 matches at 7 bases. The junction had 5 bases not matched to a gene; V was cut back by 7 bases and J by 0 bases. CDR3 length: 13 residues. Germline lookup yields CDR1 SQVTM and CDR2 ANQGSEA. CDR3 sequence: CSGGGQLNTEAFF. In DNA, the CDR3 is TGCAGCGGGGGGGGACAGTTGAACACTGAAGCTTTCTTT. Using reference TRBV29-1 and TRBJ1-1 for the parts outside the CDR3, the full variable domain is SAVISQKPSRDICQRGTSLTIQCQVDSQVTMMFWYRQQPGQSLTLIATANQGSEATYESGFVIDKFPISRPNLTFSTLTVSNMSPEDSSIYLCSGGGQLNTEAFFGQGTRLTVV.

This chain connects TRBV5-6 to TRBJ1-5; 7 bases line up with TRBD1. The V and J ends lost 1 base and 0 bases, in that order; junction bases with no gene match: 4. Germline V CDR1 and CDR2: SGHDT, YYEEEE. CDR3 length: 16 amino acids. The CDR3 DNA is TGTGCCAGCAGCTTGAGGGGGCTCGGTAGCAATCAGCCCCAGCATTTT. The encoded protein is CASSLRGLGSNQPQHF.

V gene TRBV30 combines with J gene TRBJ2-7; 9 bases map to TRBD1. The germline V gene encodes CDR1 GTSNPN and CDR2 SVGIG (reference sequence). The CDR3 has 15 residues. The V segment lost 3 bases and the J segment 3 bases; nucleotides outside the gene matches: 9. This chain's CDR3 is CAWRDRGGGVYEQYF. The CDR3 DNA reads TGTGCCTGGAGGGACAGGGGCGGAGGGGTCTACGAGCAGTACTTC.